This T cell receptor beta chain emerged from a study of T cells in Graves' hyperthyroidism and ophthalmopathy. Trimming cost V 7 bases and J 8 bases, with 11 bases left between them. This CDR3 comprises 12 residues. Germline CDR1 MNHNS, CDR2 SASEGT. TCR beta CDR3 regions were amplified from RNA transcripts. The HTBI primer set served for first-round RT-PCR of the TCR CDR3. MiXCR, run by TCRdb on the multiplex PCR reads, gives a single entry per CDR3 protein. Here the sample spans 640,000 or so distinct CDR3 sequences, approximately 15% being singletons. Patients having uncontrolled infection, another autoimmune disease, pregnancy or lactation were not included.

The J gene is TRBJ1-4, the V gene TRBV6-1; D perhaps matches TRBD1 (5 bases). This clonotype was sampled from a woman aged 40 to 55 with Graves' ophthalmopathy. The sequenced sample was blood. CDR3: CASTRDEEKLFF. CDR3 nucleotide sequence: TGTGCCAGCACTAGGGACGAGGAAAAACTGTTTTTT.